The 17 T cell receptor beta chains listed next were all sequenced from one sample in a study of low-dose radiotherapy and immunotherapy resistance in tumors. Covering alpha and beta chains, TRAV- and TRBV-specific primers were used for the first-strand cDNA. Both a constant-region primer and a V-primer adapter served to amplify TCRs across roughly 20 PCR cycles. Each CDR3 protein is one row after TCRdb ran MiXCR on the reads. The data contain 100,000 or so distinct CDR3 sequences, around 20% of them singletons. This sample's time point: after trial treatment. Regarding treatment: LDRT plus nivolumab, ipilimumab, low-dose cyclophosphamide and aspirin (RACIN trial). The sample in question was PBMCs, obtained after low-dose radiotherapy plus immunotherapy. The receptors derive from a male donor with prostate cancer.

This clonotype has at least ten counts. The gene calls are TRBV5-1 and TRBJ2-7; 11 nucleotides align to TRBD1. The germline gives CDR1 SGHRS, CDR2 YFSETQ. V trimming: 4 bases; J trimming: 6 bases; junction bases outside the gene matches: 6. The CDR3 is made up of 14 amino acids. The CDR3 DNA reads TGCGCCAGCAGCCAGGGACAGGGGGACGGCGAGCAGTACTTC. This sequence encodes CASSQGQGDGEQYF.

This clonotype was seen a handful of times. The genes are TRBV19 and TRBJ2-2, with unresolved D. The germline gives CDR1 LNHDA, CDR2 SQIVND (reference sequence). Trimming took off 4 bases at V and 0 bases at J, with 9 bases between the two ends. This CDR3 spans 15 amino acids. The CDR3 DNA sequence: TGTGCCAGTAGTAGCGCAGGAACGAACACCGGGGAGCTGTTTTTT. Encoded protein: CASSSAGTNTGELFF.

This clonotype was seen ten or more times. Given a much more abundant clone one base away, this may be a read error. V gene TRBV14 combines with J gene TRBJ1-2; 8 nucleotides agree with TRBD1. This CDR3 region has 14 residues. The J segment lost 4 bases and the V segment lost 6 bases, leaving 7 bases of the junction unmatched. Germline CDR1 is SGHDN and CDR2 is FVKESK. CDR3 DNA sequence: TGTGCCAGCAGAGCGACAGGGGCGGTCTATGGCTACACCTTC. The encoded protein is CASRATGAVYGYTF.

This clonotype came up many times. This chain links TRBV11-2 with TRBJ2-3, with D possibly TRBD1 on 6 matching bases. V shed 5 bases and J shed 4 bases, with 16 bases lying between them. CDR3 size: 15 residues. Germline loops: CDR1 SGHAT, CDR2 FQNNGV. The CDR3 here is CASSGGSRGADTQYF. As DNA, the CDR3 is TGTGCCAGCAGCGGGGGTTCCAGGGGTGCAGATACGCAGTATTTT. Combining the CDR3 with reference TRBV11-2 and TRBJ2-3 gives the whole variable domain EAGVAQSPRYKIIEKRQSVAFWCNPISGHATLYWYQQILGQGPKLLIQFQNNGVVDDSQLPKDRFSAERLKGVDSTLKIQPAKLEDSAVYLCASSGGSRGADTQYFGPGTRLTVL.

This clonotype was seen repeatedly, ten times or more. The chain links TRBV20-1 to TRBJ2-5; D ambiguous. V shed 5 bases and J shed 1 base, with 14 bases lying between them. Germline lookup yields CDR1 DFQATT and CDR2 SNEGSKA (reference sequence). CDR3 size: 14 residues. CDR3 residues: CSARPGRFQETQYF. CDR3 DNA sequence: TGCAGTGCTCGGCCGGGCCGATTCCAAGAGACCCAGTACTTC.

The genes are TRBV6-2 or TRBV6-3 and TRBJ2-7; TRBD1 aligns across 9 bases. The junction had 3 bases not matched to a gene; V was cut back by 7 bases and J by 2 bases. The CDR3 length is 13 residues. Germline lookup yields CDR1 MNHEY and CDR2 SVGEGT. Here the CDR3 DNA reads TGTGCCAGCAAGGGACAGGGACCCTACGAGCAGTACTTC. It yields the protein CASKGQGPYEQYF.

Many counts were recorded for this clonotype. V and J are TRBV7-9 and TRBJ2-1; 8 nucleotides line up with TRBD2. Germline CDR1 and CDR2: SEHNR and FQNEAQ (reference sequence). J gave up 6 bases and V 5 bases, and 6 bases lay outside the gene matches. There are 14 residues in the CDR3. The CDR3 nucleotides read TGTGCCAGCAGCACTACGACTAGCGCCAATGAGCAGTTCTTC. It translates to CASSTTTSANEQFF.

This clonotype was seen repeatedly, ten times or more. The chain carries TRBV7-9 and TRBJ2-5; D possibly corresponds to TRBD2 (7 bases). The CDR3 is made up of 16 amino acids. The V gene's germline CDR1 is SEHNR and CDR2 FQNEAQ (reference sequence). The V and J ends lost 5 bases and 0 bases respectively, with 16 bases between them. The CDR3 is CASSPWGGGDQETQYF. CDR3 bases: TGTGCCAGCAGCCCGTGGGGAGGGGGAGACCAAGAGACCCAGTACTTC. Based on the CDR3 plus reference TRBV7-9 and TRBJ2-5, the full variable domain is DTGVSQNPRHKITKRGQNVTFRCDPISEHNRLYWYRQTLGQGPEFLTYFQNEAQLEKSRLLSDRFSAERPKGSFSTLEIQRTEQGDSAMYLCASSPWGGGDQETQYFGPGTRLLVL.

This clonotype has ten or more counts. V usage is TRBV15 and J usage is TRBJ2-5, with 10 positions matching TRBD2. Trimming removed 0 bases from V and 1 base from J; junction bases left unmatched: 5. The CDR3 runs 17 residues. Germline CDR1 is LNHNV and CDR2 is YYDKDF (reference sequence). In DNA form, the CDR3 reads TGTGCCACCAGCAGAGATCCGGCTAGCGGGGGCCAAGAGACCCAGTACTTC. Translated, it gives CATSRDPASGGQETQYF. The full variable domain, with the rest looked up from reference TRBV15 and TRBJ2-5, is DAMVIQNPRYQVTQFGKPVTLSCSQTLNHNVMYWYQQKSSQAPKLLFHYYDKDFNNEADTPDNFQSRRPNTSFCFLDIRSPGLGDTAMYLCATSRDPASGGQETQYFGPGTRLLVL.

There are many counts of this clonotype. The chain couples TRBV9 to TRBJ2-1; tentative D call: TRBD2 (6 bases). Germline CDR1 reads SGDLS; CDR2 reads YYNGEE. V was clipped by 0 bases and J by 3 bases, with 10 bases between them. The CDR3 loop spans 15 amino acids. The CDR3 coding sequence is TGTGCCAGCAGCGTAGATGGGGGAGGCTACAATGAGCAGTTCTTC. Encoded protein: CASSVDGGGYNEQFF. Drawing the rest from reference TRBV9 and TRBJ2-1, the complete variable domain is DSGVTQTPKHLITATGQRVTLRCSPRSGDLSVYWYQQSLDQGLQFLIQYYNGEERAKGNILERFSAQQFPDLHSELNLSSLELGDSALYFCASSVDGGGYNEQFFGPGTRLTVL.

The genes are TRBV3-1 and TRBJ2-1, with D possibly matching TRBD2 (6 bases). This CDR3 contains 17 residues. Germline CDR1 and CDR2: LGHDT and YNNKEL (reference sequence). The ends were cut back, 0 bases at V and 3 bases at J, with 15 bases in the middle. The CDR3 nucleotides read TGTGCCAGCAGCCAAGATCCTGGGACTCCCTTCTACAATGAGCAGTTCTTC. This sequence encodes CASSQDPGTPFYNEQFF.

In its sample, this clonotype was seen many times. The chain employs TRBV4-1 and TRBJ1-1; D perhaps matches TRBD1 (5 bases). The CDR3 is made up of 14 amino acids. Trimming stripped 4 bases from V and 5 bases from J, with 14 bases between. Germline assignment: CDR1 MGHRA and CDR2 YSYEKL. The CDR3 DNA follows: TGCGCCAGCAGCCGCACTGGGGGGGGGACTGAAGCTTTCTTT. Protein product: CASSRTGGGTEAFF.

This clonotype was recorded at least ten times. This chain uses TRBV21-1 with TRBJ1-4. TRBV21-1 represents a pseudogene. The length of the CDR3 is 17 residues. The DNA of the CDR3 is TGTGCCAGCAGCAAAGGGGTCAGAAGTTCCTCTAATGAAAAACTGTTTTTT. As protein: CASSKGVRSSSNEKLFF.

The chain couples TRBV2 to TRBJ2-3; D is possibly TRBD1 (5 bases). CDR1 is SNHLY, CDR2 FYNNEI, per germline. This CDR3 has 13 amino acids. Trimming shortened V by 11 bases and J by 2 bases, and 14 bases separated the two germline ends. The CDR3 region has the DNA TGTGCCCACCGAAGGGGTACCACAGATACGCAGTATTTT. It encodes CAHRRGTTDTQYF.

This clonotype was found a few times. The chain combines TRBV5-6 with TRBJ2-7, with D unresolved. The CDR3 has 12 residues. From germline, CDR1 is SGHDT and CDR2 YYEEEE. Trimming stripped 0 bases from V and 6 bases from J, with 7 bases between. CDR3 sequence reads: CASSLGAPEQYF. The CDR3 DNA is TGTGCCAGCAGCTTGGGGGCCCCCGAGCAGTACTTC.

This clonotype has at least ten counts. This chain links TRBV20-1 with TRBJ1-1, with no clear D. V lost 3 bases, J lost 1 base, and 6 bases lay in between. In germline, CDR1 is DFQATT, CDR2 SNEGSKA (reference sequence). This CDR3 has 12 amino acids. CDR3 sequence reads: CSASAGNTEAFF. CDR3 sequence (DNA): TGCAGTGCTAGTGCGGGGAACACTGAAGCTTTCTTT.

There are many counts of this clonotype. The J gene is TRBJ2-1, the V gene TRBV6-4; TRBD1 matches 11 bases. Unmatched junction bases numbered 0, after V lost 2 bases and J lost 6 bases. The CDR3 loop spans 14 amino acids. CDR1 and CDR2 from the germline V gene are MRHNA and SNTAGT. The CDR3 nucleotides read TGTGCCAGCAGTGACGGGACAGGGGGCAATGAGCAGTTCTTC. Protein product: CASSDGTGGNEQFF.